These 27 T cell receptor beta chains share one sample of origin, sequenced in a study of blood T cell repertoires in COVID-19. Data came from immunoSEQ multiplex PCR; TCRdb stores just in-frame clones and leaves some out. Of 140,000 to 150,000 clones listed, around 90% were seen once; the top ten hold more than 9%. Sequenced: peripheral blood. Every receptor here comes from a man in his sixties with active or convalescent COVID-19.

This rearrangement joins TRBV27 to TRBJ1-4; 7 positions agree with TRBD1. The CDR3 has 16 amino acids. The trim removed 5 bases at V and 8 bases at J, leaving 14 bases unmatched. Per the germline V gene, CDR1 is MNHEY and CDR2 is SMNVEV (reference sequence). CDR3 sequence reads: CASSQQGGGGREKLFF. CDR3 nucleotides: TGTGCCAGCAGTCAACAAGGGGGCGGTGGGCGGGAAAAACTGTTTTTT.

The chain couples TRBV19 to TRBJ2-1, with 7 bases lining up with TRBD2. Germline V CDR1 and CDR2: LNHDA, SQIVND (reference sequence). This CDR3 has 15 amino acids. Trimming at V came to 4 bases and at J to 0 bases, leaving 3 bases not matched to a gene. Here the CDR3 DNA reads TGTGCCAGTAGTACCGGGGGGAGCTCCTACAATGAGCAGTTCTTC. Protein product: CASSTGGSSYNEQFF.

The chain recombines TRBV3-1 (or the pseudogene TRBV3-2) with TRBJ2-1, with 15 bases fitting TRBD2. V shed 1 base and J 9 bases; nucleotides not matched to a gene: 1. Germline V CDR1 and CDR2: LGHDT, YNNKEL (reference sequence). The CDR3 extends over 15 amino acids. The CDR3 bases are TGTGCCAGCAGCCAAGGGACTAGCGGGAGGGGTGAGCAGTTCTTC. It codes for CASSQGTSGRGEQFF.

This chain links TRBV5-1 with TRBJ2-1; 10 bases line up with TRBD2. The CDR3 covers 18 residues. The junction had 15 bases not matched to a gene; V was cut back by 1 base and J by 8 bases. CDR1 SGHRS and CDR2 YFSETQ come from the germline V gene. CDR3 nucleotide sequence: TGCGCCAGCAGCTTGTTGGCTAGCGGGAGATCCCTTACACATGAGCAGTTCTTC. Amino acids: CASSLLASGRSLTHEQFF.

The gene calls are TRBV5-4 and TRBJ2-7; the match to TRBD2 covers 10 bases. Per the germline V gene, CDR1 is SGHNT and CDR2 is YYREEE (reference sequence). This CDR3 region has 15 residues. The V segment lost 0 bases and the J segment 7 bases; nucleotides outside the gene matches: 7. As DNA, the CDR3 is TGTGCCAGCAGCTTGGTTGGTAGCGGGAGGAAAGAGCAGTACTTC. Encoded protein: CASSLVGSGRKEQYF. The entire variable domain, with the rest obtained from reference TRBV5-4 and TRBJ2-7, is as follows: ETGVTQSPTHLIKTRGQQVTLRCSSQSGHNTVSWYQQALGQGPQFIFQYYREEENGRGNFPPRFSGLQFPNYSSELNVNALELDDSALYLCASSLVGSGRKEQYFGPGTRLTVT.

The CDR3 region has the DNA TGTGCCAGCAGTTCCCTACTCGGGGGGGCGGAGACCCAGTACTTC. This codes for CASSSLLGGAETQYF. The V and J genes are TRBV6-5 and TRBJ2-5; 8 bases align to TRBD2. The CDR3 sequence is 15 residues long. J was trimmed by 5 bases and V by 4 bases; bases with no gene match: 9. Per the germline V gene, CDR1 is MNHEY and CDR2 is SVGAGI.

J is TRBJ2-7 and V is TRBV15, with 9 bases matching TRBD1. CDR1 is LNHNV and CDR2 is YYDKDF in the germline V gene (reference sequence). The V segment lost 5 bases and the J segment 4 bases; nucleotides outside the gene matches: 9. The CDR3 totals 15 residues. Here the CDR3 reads CATSLRGGTGYEQYF. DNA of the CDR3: TGTGCCACCAGCCTGAGGGGAGGGACAGGGTACGAGCAGTACTTC.

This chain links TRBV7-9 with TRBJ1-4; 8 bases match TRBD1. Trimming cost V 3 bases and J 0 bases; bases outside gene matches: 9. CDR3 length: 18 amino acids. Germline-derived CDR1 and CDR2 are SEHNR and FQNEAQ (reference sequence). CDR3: CASSFGGQALATNEKLFF. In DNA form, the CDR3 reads TGTGCCAGCAGCTTTGGGGGACAGGCCTTAGCAACTAATGAAAAACTGTTTTTT.

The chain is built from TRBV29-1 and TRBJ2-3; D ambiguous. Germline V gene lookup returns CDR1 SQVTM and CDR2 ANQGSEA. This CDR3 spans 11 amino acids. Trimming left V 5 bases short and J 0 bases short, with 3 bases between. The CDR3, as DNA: TGCAGCGTTCAAAGCACAGATACGCAGTATTTT. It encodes CSVQSTDTQYF.

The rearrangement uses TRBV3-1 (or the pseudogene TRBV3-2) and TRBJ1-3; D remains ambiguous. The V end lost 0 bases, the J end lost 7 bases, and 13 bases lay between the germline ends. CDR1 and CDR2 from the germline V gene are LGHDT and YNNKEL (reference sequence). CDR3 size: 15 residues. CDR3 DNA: TGTGCCAGCAGCCAAGAACGGTTGGGGAGGAACACCATATATTTT. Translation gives CASSQERLGRNTIYF.

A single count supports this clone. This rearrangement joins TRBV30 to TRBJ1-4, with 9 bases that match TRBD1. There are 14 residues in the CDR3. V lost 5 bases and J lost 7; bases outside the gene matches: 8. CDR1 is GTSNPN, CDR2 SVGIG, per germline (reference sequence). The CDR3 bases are TGTGCCTGGGCCGTGACAGGGGGAGGTGAAAAACTGTTTTTT. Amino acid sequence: CAWAVTGGGEKLFF.

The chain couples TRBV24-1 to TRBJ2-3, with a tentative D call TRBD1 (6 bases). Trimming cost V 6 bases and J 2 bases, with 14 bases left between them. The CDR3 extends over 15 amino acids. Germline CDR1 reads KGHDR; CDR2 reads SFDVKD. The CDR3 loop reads CATSKAGDITDTQYF. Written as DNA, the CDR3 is TGTGCCACCAGTAAGGCAGGGGATATCACAGATACGCAGTATTTT.

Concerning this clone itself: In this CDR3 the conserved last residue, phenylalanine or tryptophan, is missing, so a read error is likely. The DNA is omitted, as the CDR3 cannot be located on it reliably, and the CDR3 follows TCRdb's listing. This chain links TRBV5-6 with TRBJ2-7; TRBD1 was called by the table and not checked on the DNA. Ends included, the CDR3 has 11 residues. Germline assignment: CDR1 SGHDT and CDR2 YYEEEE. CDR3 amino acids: CARGQVTRGMY.

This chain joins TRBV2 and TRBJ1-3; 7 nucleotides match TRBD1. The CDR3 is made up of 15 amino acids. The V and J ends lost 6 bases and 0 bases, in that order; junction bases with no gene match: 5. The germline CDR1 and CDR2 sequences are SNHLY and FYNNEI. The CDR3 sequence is CASSSDRVSGNTIYF. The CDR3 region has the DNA TGTGCCAGCAGCTCCGACAGGGTCTCTGGAAACACCATATATTTT.

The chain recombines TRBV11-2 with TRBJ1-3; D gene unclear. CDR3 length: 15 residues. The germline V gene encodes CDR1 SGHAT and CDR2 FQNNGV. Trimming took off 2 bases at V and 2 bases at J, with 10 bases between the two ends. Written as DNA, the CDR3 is TGTGCCAGCAGCTTACAGCGGCCCGCTGGAAACACCATATATTTT. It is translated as CASSLQRPAGNTIYF.

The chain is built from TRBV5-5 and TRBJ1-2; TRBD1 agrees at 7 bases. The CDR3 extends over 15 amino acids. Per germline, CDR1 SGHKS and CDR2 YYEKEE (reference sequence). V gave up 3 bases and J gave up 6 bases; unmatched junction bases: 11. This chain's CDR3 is CASSSLPGQMDGYTF. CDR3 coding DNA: TGTGCCAGCAGCTCCTTACCGGGACAGATGGATGGCTACACCTTC.

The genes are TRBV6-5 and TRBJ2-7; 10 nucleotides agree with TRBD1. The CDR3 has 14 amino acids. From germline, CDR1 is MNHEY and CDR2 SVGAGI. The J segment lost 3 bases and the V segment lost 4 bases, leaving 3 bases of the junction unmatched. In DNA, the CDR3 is TGTGCCAGCAGTTCTGGACAGGGGGTCTACGAGCAGTACTTC. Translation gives CASSSGQGVYEQYF.

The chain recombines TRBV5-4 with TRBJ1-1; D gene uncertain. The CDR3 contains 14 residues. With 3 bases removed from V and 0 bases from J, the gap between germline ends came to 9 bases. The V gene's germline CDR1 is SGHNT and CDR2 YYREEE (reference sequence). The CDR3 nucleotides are TGTGCCAGCAGCTCGGGTTCTATGAACACTGAAGCTTTCTTT. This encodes CASSSGSMNTEAFF. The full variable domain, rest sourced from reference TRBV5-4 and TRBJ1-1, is ETGVTQSPTHLIKTRGQQVTLRCSSQSGHNTVSWYQQALGQGPQFIFQYYREEENGRGNFPPRFSGLQFPNYSSELNVNALELDDSALYLCASSSGSMNTEAFFGQGTRLTVV.

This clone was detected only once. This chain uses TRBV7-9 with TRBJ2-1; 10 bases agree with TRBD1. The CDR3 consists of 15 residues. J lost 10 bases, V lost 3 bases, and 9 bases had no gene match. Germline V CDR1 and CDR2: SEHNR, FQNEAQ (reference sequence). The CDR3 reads CASSLGGTGDREQFF. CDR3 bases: TGTGCCAGCAGCTTGGGGGGGACAGGGGACAGGGAGCAGTTCTTC.

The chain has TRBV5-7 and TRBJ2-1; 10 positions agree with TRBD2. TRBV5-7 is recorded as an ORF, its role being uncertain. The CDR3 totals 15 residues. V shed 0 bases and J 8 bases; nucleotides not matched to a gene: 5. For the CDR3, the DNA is TGTGCCAGCAGCTTGGCTAGCGGGAGCGGAGATGAGCAGTTCTTC. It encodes CASSLASGSGDEQFF.

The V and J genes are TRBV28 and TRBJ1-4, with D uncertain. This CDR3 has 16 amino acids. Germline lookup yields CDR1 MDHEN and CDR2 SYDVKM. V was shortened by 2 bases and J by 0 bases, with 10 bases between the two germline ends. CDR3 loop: CASSLRRAATNEKLFF. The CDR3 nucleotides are TGTGCCAGCAGTTTAAGGAGGGCTGCAACTAATGAAAAACTGTTTTTT.

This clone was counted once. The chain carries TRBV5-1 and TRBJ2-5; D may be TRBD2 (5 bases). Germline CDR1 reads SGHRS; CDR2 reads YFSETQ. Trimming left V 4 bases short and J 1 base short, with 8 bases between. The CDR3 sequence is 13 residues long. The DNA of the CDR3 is TGCGCCAGCAGCATAGGGAGCCAAGAGACCCAGTACTTC. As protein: CASSIGSQETQYF.

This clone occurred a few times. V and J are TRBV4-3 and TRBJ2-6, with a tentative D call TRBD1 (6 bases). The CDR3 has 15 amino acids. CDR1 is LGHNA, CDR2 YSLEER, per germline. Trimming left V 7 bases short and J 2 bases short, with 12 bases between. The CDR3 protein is CASTIKGAGANVLTF. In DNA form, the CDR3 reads TGCGCCAGCACCATAAAGGGGGCTGGGGCCAACGTCCTGACTTTC.

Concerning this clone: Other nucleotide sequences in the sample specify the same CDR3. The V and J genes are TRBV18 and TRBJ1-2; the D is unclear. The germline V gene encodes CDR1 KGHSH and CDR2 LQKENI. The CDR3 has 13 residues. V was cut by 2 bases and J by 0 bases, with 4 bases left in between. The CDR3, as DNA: TGTGCCAGCTCACCAACGGCTAACTATGGCTACACCTTC. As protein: CASSPTANYGYTF.

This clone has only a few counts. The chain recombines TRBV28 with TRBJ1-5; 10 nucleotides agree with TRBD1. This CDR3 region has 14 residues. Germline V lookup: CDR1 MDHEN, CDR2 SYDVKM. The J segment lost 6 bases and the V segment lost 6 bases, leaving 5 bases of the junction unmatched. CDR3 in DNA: TGTGCCAGCAGAGTCCGGGACAGGGGTCAGCCCCAGCATTTT. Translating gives CASRVRDRGQPQHF.

CDR3 sequence (DNA): TGTGCCAGCAGCTTCCTACTAGCGGGACGACCCACAGATACGCAGTATTTT. Protein sequence: CASSFLLAGRPTDTQYF. The genes are TRBV5-4 and TRBJ2-3, with 10 bases lining up with TRBD2. The CDR3 extends over 17 amino acids. V dropped 2 bases and J dropped 2; count of bases not matched to a gene: 8. Germline values: CDR1 SGHNT, CDR2 YYREEE (reference sequence).

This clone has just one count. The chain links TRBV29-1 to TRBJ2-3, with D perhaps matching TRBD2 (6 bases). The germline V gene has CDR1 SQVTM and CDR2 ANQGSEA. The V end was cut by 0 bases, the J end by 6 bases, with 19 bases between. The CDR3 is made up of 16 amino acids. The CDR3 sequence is CSVEEPGRDSKDTQYF. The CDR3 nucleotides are TGCAGCGTTGAAGAACCGGGCCGGGACTCAAAGGATACGCAGTATTTT.